Listed below are T cell receptor beta chains from one sample, sequenced in a study of beta chain features in type 1 diabetes. The repertoire was sequenced with immunoSEQ multiplex PCR; TCRdb's copy has only in-frame clones and lacks some. This table has roughly 610,000 clones, about 14% appearing once. Sequencing was carried out using naive CD4+ T cells from blood. The receptors come from a man aged 18 to 29 in good health. The CDR3 runs from the conserved cysteine through the conserved F or W. D genes are given only for firm matches. Rows may omit the clone size; those that give it use once, few, many or a size class.

abundance	v_gene	len	j_gene	d_gene	CDR3nt	CDR3aa
few	TRBV5-1	14	TRBJ2-7	NA	TGCGCCAGCAGCCATGGGAAGGGTTCCTACGAGCAGTACTTC	CASSHGKGSYEQYF
NA	TRBV7-9	18	TRBJ1-2	NA	TGTGCCAGCAGCTTAGAGGAATTCAGCGGGTGGCGGGGCTATGGCTACACCTTC	CASSLEEFSGWRGYGYTF
NA	TRBV28	14	TRBJ2-7	TRBD2	TGTGCCAGCAGTTCTAGCGGGAGGGCCTACGAGCAGTACTTC	CASSSSGRAYEQYF
NA	TRBV11-2	14	TRBJ1-5	NA	TGTGCCAGCAACTCGTGGGGGCGGGATCAGCCCCAGCATTTT	CASNSWGRDQPQHF
few	TRBV5-1	16	TRBJ2-7	NA	TGCGCCAGCAGGTTTGCCGACTCCCCGGGGGTGTACGAGCAGTACTTC	CASRFADSPGVYEQYF
NA	TRBV10-3	13	TRBJ2-7	TRBD2	TGTGCCATCAGTGAGTCGGGGGGGAACGAGCAGTACTTC	CAISESGGNEQYF
NA	TRBV14	13	TRBJ1-2	TRBD1	TGTGCCAGCAGCCAGGACAGGGTTGGTGGCTACACCTTC	CASSQDRVGGYTF
NA	TRBV27	17	TRBJ2-5	TRBD1	TGTGCCAGCAAACCAGCCGGGACAGGGGGTTTCCAAGAGACCCAGTACTTC	CASKPAGTGGFQETQYF
NA	TRBV6-5	12	TRBJ1-2	NA	TGTGCCAGCAGTTCGGACTTGGGTGGCTACACCTTC	CASSSDLGGYTF
few	TRBV20-1	11	TRBJ2-7	NA	TGCAGTGCTGGCGGACAGTACGAGCAGTACTTC	CSAGGQYEQYF
few	TRBV30	13	TRBJ2-3	NA	TGTGCCTGGAGTGTACGGTCCACAGATACGCAGTATTTT	CAWSVRSTDTQYF
NA	TRBV30	14	TRBJ1-5	NA	TGTGCCTGGGGTATTCCAGGGAGTAATCAGCCCCAGCATTTT	CAWGIPGSNQPQHF
NA	TRBV30	13	TRBJ1-5	NA	TGTGCCTGGAGTGGGCAGGGGCATCAGCCCCAGCATTTT	CAWSGQGHQPQHF
NA	TRBV7-3	16	TRBJ2-1	NA	TGTGCCAGCAGCTTAACGGGCAGGGAGAAGGACAATGAGCAGTTCTTC	CASSLTGREKDNEQFF
few	TRBV27	12	TRBJ1-2	NA	TGTGCCAGCAGTACCGGACAGCGCGGCTACACCTTC	CASSTGQRGYTF
NA	TRBV11-2	11	TRBJ2-1	NA	TGTGCCAGCAGCTTGGCCGACTCAGAGTTCTTC	CASSLADSEFF
NA	TRBV5-4	15	TRBJ1-5	NA	TGTGCCAGCAGCTTGGGACGGTATAGCAATCAGCCCCAGCATTTT	CASSLGRYSNQPQHF
NA	TRBV10-2	14	TRBJ1-3	NA	TGCGCCACCCGTACAGGTTCCTCTGGAAACACCATATATTTT	CATRTGSSGNTIYF
NA	TRBV10-3	16	TRBJ1-5	NA	TGTGCCATCAGTATCGGGCCCCCCAGCGACAATCAGCCCCAGCATTTT	CAISIGPPSDNQPQHF
NA	TRBV18	17	TRBJ1-5	NA	TGTGCCAGCTCACCAACTCCGCGCGTCCTTAGCAATCAGCCCCAGCATTTT	CASSPTPRVLSNQPQHF
few	TRBV11-2	17	TRBJ2-3	TRBD2	TGTGCCAGCAGCCTGGAGGAAAGGACTAGCGGGACAGATACGCAGTATTTT	CASSLEERTSGTDTQYF
NA	TRBV4-2	17	TRBJ2-1	TRBD2	TGTGCCAGCAGCCAAGGTCACAGCGGGGGGGCTTTCAATGAGCAGTTCTTC	CASSQGHSGGAFNEQFF
few	TRBV10-3	14	TRBJ2-2	NA	TGTGCCATCAGTTCGGGGAACCCCACCGGGGAGCTGTTTTTT	CAISSGNPTGELFF
NA	TRBV4-3	18	TRBJ2-7	NA	TGCGCCAGCAGCCAAGAAAAAATTTGGGGGCCGGGCTCCTACGAGCAGTACTTC	CASSQEKIWGPGSYEQYF
NA	TRBV28	15	TRBJ1-4	NA	TGTGCCAGCAGTTCGCCCGGGGGGGTTGATGAAAAACTGTTTTTT	CASSSPGGVDEKLFF
NA	TRBV7-9	16	TRBJ2-1	TRBD1	TGTGCCAGCAGCTTAGAGGTTGACAGGGGGAGGTATGAGCAGTTCTTC	CASSLEVDRGRYEQFF
NA	TRBV14	14	TRBJ1-2	NA	TGTGCCAGCAGCCAAATACAGGGTTGGTATGGCTACACCTTC	CASSQIQGWYGYTF
few	TRBV9	17	TRBJ2-7	NA	TGTGCCAGCAGCTCTGGAGGTGGGGCTTACGGCTCCTACGAGCAGTACTTC	CASSSGGGAYGSYEQYF
few	TRBV28	14	TRBJ1-2	NA	TGTGCCAGCAGTTTCCATACCAGCAACTATGGCTACACCTTC	CASSFHTSNYGYTF
NA	TRBV27	15	TRBJ1-1	TRBD1	TGTGCCAGCAGCCTGACAGGGATCAGATACACTGAAGCTTTCTTT	CASSLTGIRYTEAFF
NA	TRBV19	12	TRBJ2-5	NA	TGTGCCAGTAGCGCCAGCTCGGAGACCCAGTACTTC	CASSASSETQYF
few	TRBV10-3	13	TRBJ1-1	TRBD1	TGTGCCTCCGCCGGGACAGCGAACACTGAAGCTTTCTTT	CASAGTANTEAFF
few	TRBV28	20	TRBJ2-2	NA	TGTGCCAGCACCCCGAGTGGGCGTGGCAGAACCATCGCGAACACCGGGGAGCTGTTTTTT	CASTPSGRGRTIANTGELFF
NA	TRBV5-1	14	TRBJ2-1	NA	TGCGCCAGCAGCTTGTCTGGGGTCCCCAATGAGCAGTTCTTC	CASSLSGVPNEQFF
NA	TRBV27	15	TRBJ1-6	TRBD1	TGTGCCAGCAGTTTATGGGGACAGGTCGGATCACCCCTCCACTTT	CASSLWGQVGSPLHF
few	TRBV23-1	16	TRBJ2-1	NA	TGCGCCAGCAGTCAATCGGGAGGGGGACGCTACAATGAGCAGTTCTTC	CASSQSGGGRYNEQFF
few	TRBV7-2	16	TRBJ2-5	NA	TGTGCCAGCAGCTCACAGGGCGGGGCGTACCAAGAGACCCAGTACTTC	CASSSQGGAYQETQYF
few	TRBV29-1	15	TRBJ2-7	TRBD2	TGCAGCGCCTTTGGGACTAGCGGGAGTCTGGACGAGCAGTACTTC	CSAFGTSGSLDEQYF
few	TRBV14	13	TRBJ2-2	TRBD1	TGTGCCAGCAGCCGACAGGGTACCGGGGAGCTGTTTTTT	CASSRQGTGELFF
once	TRBV7-9	15	TRBJ2-1	TRBD2	TGTGCCAGCAGCTTAGGCGGGAGGGTCTACAATGAGCAGTTCTTC	CASSLGGRVYNEQFF
NA	TRBV5-1	15	TRBJ1-4	NA	TGCGCCAGCAGCTTGGGCAGGGTATCGGGTGAAAAACTGTTTTTT	CASSLGRVSGEKLFF
NA	TRBV15	11	TRBJ2-3	NA	TGTGCCACCAGTAGACAAGGTACGCAGTATTTT	CATSRQGTQYF
NA	TRBV11-3	16	TRBJ2-1	NA	TGTGCCAGCAGCTTAGCAGGGGTGGTAGGGACCAATGAGCAGTTCTTC	CASSLAGVVGTNEQFF
few	TRBV2	15	TRBJ2-3	TRBD1	TGTGCCAGCAGGTGGCCGGGACAGGGGACAGATACGCAGTATTTT	CASRWPGQGTDTQYF
NA	TRBV4-3	15	TRBJ2-3	NA	TGCGCCAGCAGCCAAGTCCGACTCCGGGCAAATACGCAGTATTTT	CASSQVRLRANTQYF
NA	TRBV7-9	15	TRBJ2-5	NA	TGTGCCAGCAGCCTCTCGAGGGTCACCCAAGAGACCCAGTACTTC	CASSLSRVTQETQYF
NA	TRBV7-2	15	TRBJ1-1	NA	TGTGCCAGCAGCTTAGTGACAGGCGAGGGCACTGAAGCTTTCTTT	CASSLVTGEGTEAFF
NA	TRBV6-5	16	TRBJ1-1	NA	TGTGCCAGCAGTTACCGTGCGGCGGGAATGAACACTGAAGCTTTCTTT	CASSYRAAGMNTEAFF